Listed below are T cell receptor beta chains from one sample, sequenced in a study of regulatory T cells in long-lasting Graves disease. TCRdb itself ran the multiplex PCR reads through MiXCR, one entry per CDR3 protein. The sample comprises 400,000 to 500,000 distinct CDR3 sequences, about a sixth of which are singletons, and 23% rests with the top ten. The same data also went into a second study, on T cells in Graves' hyperthyroidism and ophthalmopathy.

Sequences were derived from peripheral blood mononuclear cells (PBMCs), sampled at new diagnosis, from a patient treated with antithyroid drugs. The source of these receptors is a woman aged 18-29 years with Graves disease. CDR3s leave out the opening cysteine and the closing phenylalanine or tryptophan.

v_gene	j_gene	CDR3aa
TRBV3-1	TRBJ2-1	ASSQEGQSGEQF
TRBV6-1	TRBJ1-2	ASSDHRRLYGYT
TRBV4-3	TRBJ2-1	ASSQSGFFNEQF
TRBV20-1	TRBJ2-7	SAREAGLGQGASYEQY
TRBV3-1	TRBJ2-1	ASSQVVLAGASYNEQF
TRBV28	TRBJ1-3	ASSLNGQGARNTIY
TRBV29-1	TRBJ2-7	SVGGSFYEQY
TRBV20-1	TRBJ1-1	SAPGLPNTEAF
TRBV6-5	TRBJ2-3	ASSYAGSTDTQY
TRBV20-1	TRBJ2-1	SAVAFGLNTNEQF
TRBV3-1	TRBJ2-1	ASSLTGSGSGYNEQF
TRBV18	TRBJ1-2	ASSPPGGNYGYT
TRBV11-2	TRBJ1-2	ASSLEGVGGYT
TRBV28	TRBJ2-2	ASSPFGLGLTGDGAGELF
TRBV7-2	TRBJ2-1	ASSLFRAGALQNNEQF
TRBV19	TRBJ2-6	ASSIWDNVLT
TRBV5-1	TRBJ2-5	ASRTEGGETQY
TRBV2	TRBJ1-6	ASSLKDRQ
TRBV6-1	TRBJ2-3	ASSDRPHRADTQY